This is a list of T cell receptor beta chains from one sample in a study of blood T cell repertoires in COVID-19. Repertoires were generated with immunoSEQ multiplex PCR, while TCRdb's copy carries only in-frame clones and drops some. The sample shows 450,000 or so clones, 89% of them seen only once. Specimen: peripheral blood. These receptors all come from a man younger than 35 with COVID-19, enrolled during active disease. Both conserved end residues are part of each CDR3. D genes are given only for firm matches. Size values are once, few and many counts, or a class for expanded clones, and some rows have none.

size	V	J	D	CDR3	DNA
once	TRBV29-1	TRBJ2-6	.	CSVGEDPGANVLTF	TGCAGCGTGGGGGAGGACCCTGGGGCCAACGTCCTGACTTTC
few	TRBV7-9	TRBJ1-2	TRBD1	CASSRPTGVSGYTF	TGTGCCAGCAGCCGACCGACAGGGGTTAGTGGCTACACCTTC
.	TRBV4-1	TRBJ2-7	.	CASSQDETGVYEQYF	TGCGCCAGCAGCCAAGATGAGACAGGAGTTTACGAGCAGTACTTC
few	TRBV27	TRBJ1-6	TRBD1	CASSPRGQDSPLHF	TGTGCCAGCAGTCCTAGGGGGCAGGATTCACCCCTCCACTTT
.	TRBV20-1	TRBJ2-3	TRBD2	CSASGGGTDTQYF	TGCAGTGCTAGTGGGGGGGGCACAGATACGCAGTATTTT
.	TRBV2	TRBJ2-2	.	CASSAETNTGELFF	TGTGCCAGCAGTGCCGAGACGAACACCGGGGAGCTGTTTTTT
few	TRBV24-1	TRBJ2-7	TRBD2	CATSEGTSKPYEQYF	TGTGCCACCAGTGAAGGGACTAGCAAACCCTACGAGCAGTACTTC
once	TRBV19	TRBJ2-7	.	CATAGLSYEQYF	TGTGCCACCGCGGGACTTAGCTACGAGCAGTACTTC
.	TRBV20-1	TRBJ2-3	.	CSASKTGSTDTQYF	TGCAGTGCTAGTAAGACGGGGAGCACAGATACGCAGTATTTT
once	TRBV3-1/TRBV3-2	TRBJ2-7	.	CASSQTSYEQYF	TGTGCCAGCAGCCAAACATCCTACGAGCAGTACTTC
.	TRBV6-5	TRBJ2-2	.	CASSRNSNTGELFF	TGTGCCAGCAGCAGGAACTCGAACACCGGGGAGCTGTTTTTT
.	TRBV6-5	TRBJ2-5	.	CASSSAWGRYQETQYF	TGTGCCAGCAGTTCCGCGTGGGGCCGGTACCAAGAGACCCAGTACTTC
few	TRBV7-9	TRBJ2-7	.	CASSLAGGSYEQYF	TGTGCCAGCAGCTTAGCGGGGGGCTCCTACGAGCAGTACTTC
.	TRBV6-2/TRBV6-3	TRBJ2-7	TRBD2	CASSYRAGGFYEQYF	TGTGCCAGCAGTTACCGGGCGGGGGGGTTCTACGAGCAGTACTTC
.	TRBV5-6	TRBJ1-5	.	CASSFQGLNQPQHF	TGTGCCAGCAGCTTTCAGGGGCTCAATCAGCCCCAGCATTTT
.	TRBV9	TRBJ2-5	.	CASSVGAGGETQYF	TGTGCCAGCAGCGTAGGAGCAGGGGGGGAGACCCAGTACTTC
.	TRBV7-2	TRBJ2-7	TRBD2	CASKVSGQTYEQYF	TGTGCCAGCAAGGTTAGCGGGCAAACCTACGAGCAGTACTTC
.	TRBV18	TRBJ1-2	.	CASSHLNGGSYTF	TGTGCCAGCTCACACCTCAACGGGGGGAGCTACACCTTC
.	TRBV4-2	TRBJ2-1	TRBD2	CASSQVGNYGRGGGNEQFF	TGTGCCAGCAGCCAAGTTGGCAATTACGGGCGGGGGGGCGGAAATGAGCAGTTCTTC
.	TRBV3-1/TRBV3-2	TRBJ2-1	TRBD2	CASSQRSTTSGPLGQFF	TGTGCCAGCAGCCAGAGATCGACAACTAGCGGGCCCCTTGGGCAGTTCTTC
.	TRBV7-6	TRBJ2-2	TRBD2	CASSRPRGVMDTGELFF	TGTGCCAGCAGTCGACCTCGGGGGGTAATGGACACCGGGGAGCTGTTTTTT
once	TRBV11-2	TRBJ2-1	TRBD2	CASSILAGDYNEQFF	TGTGCCAGCAGCATACTAGCGGGAGACTACAATGAGCAGTTCTTC
.	TRBV7-9	TRBJ2-5	TRBD2	CASSLATSGRQETQYF	TGTGCCAGCAGCTTAGCCACTAGCGGACGCCAAGAGACCCAGTACTTC
.	TRBV11-3	TRBJ2-7	.	CASSGPGLEQYF	TGTGCCAGCAGCGGCCCGGGTTTAGAGCAGTACTTC
.	TRBV21-1	TRBJ1-4	.	CASSKVQGENEKLFF	TGTGCCAGCAGCAAAGTTCAGGGGGAAAATGAAAAACTGTTTTTT
.	TRBV29-1	TRBJ1-2	TRBD1	CSVPHTGVGGYTF	TGCAGCGTGCCACACACAGGGGTAGGTGGCTACACCTTC
.	TRBV11-2	TRBJ2-7	.	CASSHTSSEQYF	TGTGCCAGCAGCCACACTAGCAGCGAGCAGTACTTC
.	TRBV4-1	TRBJ2-3	.	CASSFLAGRGTDTQYF	TGCGCCAGCAGCTTCCTGGCGGGCAGAGGCACAGATACGCAGTATTTT
once	TRBV7-8	TRBJ2-3	.	CASSLRSTGGRTDTQYF	TGTGCCAGCAGCTTAAGATCTACCGGGGGGCGCACAGATACGCAGTATTTT
.	TRBV6-6	TRBJ1-1	TRBD1	CASSRQGVLKSDTEAFF	TGTGCCAGCAGTCGACAGGGGGTCTTAAAATCGGACACTGAAGCTTTCTTT
.	TRBV6-5	TRBJ1-4	TRBD1	CASSPDRGLWKLFF	TGTGCCAGCAGCCCGGACAGGGGGCTGTGGAAACTGTTTTTT